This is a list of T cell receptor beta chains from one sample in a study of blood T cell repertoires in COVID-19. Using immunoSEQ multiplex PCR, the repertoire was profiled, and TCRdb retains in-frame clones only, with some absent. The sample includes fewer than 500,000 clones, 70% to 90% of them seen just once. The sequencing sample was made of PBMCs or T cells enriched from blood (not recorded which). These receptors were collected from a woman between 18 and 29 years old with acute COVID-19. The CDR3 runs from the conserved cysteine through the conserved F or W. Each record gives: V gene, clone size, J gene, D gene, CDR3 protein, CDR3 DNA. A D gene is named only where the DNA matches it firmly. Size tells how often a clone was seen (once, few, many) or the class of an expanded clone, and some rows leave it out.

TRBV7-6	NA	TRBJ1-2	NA	CASSPHRDGGYTF	TGTGCCAGCAGCCCCCACAGGGATGGCGGCTACACCTTC
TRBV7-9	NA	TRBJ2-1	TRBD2	CASSRGTSGTYNEQFF	TGTGCCAGCAGCCGGGGGACTAGCGGTACCTACAATGAGCAGTTCTTC
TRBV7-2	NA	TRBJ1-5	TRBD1	CASSGQGGEWPQHF	TGTGCCAGCAGCGGACAGGGCGGAGAGTGGCCCCAGCATTTT
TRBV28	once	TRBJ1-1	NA	CASRKQVVNTEAFF	TGTGCCAGCAGAAAACAGGTAGTGAACACTGAAGCTTTCTTT
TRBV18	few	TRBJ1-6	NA	CASSPGVADNHNSPLHF	TGTGCCAGCTCACCAGGCGTGGCGGACAATCATAATTCACCCCTCCACTTT
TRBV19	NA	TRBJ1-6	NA	CASTPHQGGGSPLHF	TGTGCCAGCACCCCACACCAGGGCGGTGGTTCACCCCTCCACTTT
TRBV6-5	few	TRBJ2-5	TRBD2	CASTRLAGQETQYF	TGTGCCAGCACTCGACTAGCGGGACAAGAGACCCAGTACTTC
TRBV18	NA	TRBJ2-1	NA	CASSANTPGVSYNEQFF	TGTGCCAGCTCAGCAAACACCCCGGGGGTCTCCTACAATGAGCAGTTCTTC
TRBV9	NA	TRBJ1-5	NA	CASSAAVGGNQPQHF	TGTGCCAGCAGCGCCGCCGTCGGGGGCAATCAGCCCCAGCATTTT
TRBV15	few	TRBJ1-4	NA	CATSLTTGQNEKLFF	TGTGCCACCAGCCTGACAACCGGACAGAATGAAAAACTGTTTTTT
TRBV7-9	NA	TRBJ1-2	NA	CASSSAARGFDGYTF	TGTGCCAGCAGCTCAGCCGCTCGGGGATTTGATGGCTACACCTTC
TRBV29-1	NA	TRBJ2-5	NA	CSVVDGGTETQYF	TGCAGCGTTGTGGATGGCGGGACGGAGACCCAGTACTTC
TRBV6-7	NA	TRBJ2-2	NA	CAVLGSWESGELFF	TGTGCCGTCCTCGGGTCGTGGGAGTCCGGGGAGCTGTTTTTT
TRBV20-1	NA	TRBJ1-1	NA	CSLRLGAEAFF	TGCAGTCTCCGACTAGGGGCTGAAGCTTTCTTT
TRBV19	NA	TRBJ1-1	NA	CASSLQGNTEAFF	TGTGCCAGTAGTCTTCAGGGGAACACTGAAGCTTTCTTT
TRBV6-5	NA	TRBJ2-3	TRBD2	CASEFSSGPTDTQYF	TGTGCCAGCGAGTTCTCTAGCGGGCCCACAGATACGCAGTATTTT
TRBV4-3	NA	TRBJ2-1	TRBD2	CASSHLTSGGDNEQFF	TGCGCCAGCAGCCACCTGACTAGCGGGGGGGACAATGAGCAGTTCTTC
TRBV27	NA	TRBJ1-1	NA	CASTLTDGGNTEAFF	TGTGCCAGCACCTTAACGGACGGAGGGAACACTGAAGCTTTCTTT
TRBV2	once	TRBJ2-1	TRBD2	CASSRDYHEQFF	TGTGCCAGCAGTAGGGACTACCATGAGCAGTTCTTC
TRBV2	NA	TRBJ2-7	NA	CAKDPDSWVKGQYF	TGTGCAAAAGATCCGGACAGTTGGGTGAAGGGGCAGTACTTC
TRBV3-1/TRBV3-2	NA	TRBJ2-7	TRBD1	CASSQEGGTAYEQYF	TGTGCCAGCAGCCAAGAAGGGGGCACGGCTTACGAGCAGTACTTC
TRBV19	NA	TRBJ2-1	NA	CASRARNNEQFF	TGTGCCAGTAGGGCGAGGAACAATGAGCAGTTCTTC